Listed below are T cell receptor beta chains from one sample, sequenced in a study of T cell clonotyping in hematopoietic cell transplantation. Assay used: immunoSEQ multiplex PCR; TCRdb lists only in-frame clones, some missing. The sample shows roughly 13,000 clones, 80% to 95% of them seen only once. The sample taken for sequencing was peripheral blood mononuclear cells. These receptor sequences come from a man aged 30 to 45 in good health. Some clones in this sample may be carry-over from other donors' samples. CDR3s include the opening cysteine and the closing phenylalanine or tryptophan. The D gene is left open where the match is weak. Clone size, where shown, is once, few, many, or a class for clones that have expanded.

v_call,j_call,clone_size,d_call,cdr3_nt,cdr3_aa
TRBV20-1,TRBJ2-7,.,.,TGCAGTGCTCCCAGCCCCTACGAGCAGTACTTC,CSAPSPYEQYF
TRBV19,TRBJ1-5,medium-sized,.,TGTGCCAGTAGTATAGGGATTCAGCCCCAGCATTTT,CASSIGIQPQHF
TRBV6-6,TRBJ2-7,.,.,TGTGCCAGCGGGGGGACTGGGACAGCCCGATACGAGCAGTACTTC,CASGGTGTARYEQYF
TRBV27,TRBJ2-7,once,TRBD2,TGTGCCAGCAGTGACGGGAGGTGGGGCTCCTACGAGCAGTACTTC,CASSDGRWGSYEQYF
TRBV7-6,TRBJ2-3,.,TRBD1,TGTGCCAGCAGCTTAGGACAGGGGGGCGCAGATACGCAGTATTTT,CASSLGQGGADTQYF
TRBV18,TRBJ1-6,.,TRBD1,TGTGCCAGCTCAAAAGGACAGGGTGGCGGGGTTTCACCCCTCCACTTT,CASSKGQGGGVSPLHF
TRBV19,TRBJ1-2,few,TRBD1,TGTGCCAGTAAGAACAGGGGAGCTAACTATGGCTACACCTTC,CASKNRGANYGYTF
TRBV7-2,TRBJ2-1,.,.,TGTGCCAGCAGCCTAGAGACCGGATTCTCCTACAATGAGCAGTTCTTC,CASSLETGFSYNEQFF
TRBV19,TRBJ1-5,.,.,TGTGCCAGTACACGATACGGGGGTAATCAGCCCCAGCATTTT,CASTRYGGNQPQHF
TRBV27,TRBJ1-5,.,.,TGTGCCAGCAGTTTACTTTCCAGGGGTCTCAATCAGCCCCAGCATTTT,CASSLLSRGLNQPQHF
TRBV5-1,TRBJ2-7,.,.,TGCGCCAGCAGCGTCCAGGGTAGCTACGAGCAGTACTTC,CASSVQGSYEQYF
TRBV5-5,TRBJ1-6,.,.,TGTGCCAGCAAAGATGGGGGGATTTATAATTCACCCCTCCACTTT,CASKDGGIYNSPLHF
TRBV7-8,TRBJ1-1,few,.,TGTGCCAGCAGCTTAGTAGGCGGGCTGAACACTGAAGCTTTCTTT,CASSLVGGLNTEAFF
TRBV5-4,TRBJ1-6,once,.,TGTGCCAGCAGCTTGGGGCAGGGGAATAATTCACCCCTCCACTTT,CASSLGQGNNSPLHF
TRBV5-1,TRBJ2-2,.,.,TGCGCCACCTCAACCGGGACCGGGGAGCTGTTTTTT,CATSTGTGELFF
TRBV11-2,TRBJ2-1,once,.,TGTGCCAGCCACCCGCGCGGGATCAATGAGCAGTTCTTC,CASHPRGINEQFF
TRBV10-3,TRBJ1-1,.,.,TGTGCCATCAGTGAGGGTAAGGGACATATGAACACTGAAGCTTTCTTT,CAISEGKGHMNTEAFF
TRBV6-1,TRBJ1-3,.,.,TGTGCCAGCAGTGAATGGGGGGGTTTAACTGGAAACACCATATATTTT,CASSEWGGLTGNTIYF
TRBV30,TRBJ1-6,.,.,TGTGCCTGGAGTGATAGGCAGGAGTATTCACCCCTCCACTTT,CAWSDRQEYSPLHF
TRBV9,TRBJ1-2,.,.,TGTGCCAGCAGCCCACGAGGGGAGCGTAACTATGGCTACACCTTC,CASSPRGERNYGYTF
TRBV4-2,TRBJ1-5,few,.,TGTGCCAGCAGCCAAGATGCAGGAAAGGGTCAGCCCCAGCATTTT,CASSQDAGKGQPQHF
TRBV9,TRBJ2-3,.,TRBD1,TGTGCCAGCAGGGGGGACAGAATCACAGATACGCAGTATTTT,CASRGDRITDTQYF
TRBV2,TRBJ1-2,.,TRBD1,TGTGCCAGCAGTGCAATGGACAGGGGGCTTTATGGCTACACCTTC,CASSAMDRGLYGYTF
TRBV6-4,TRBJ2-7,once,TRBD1,TGTGCCAGCAGTGACTGGGTAGGGGGCCTGACCTACGAGCAGTACTTC,CASSDWVGGLTYEQYF
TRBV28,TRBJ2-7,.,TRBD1,TGTGCCAGCAGTTCCCCCGGGACAGGGCTCAACGAGCAGTACTTC,CASSSPGTGLNEQYF
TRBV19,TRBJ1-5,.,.,TGTGCCAGTAGTGCCCGTTCGGCAGGGGGCAATCAGCCCCAGCATTTT,CASSARSAGGNQPQHF
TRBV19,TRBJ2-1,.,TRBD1,TGTGCCAGTAGTCCGGGACAGCACAATGAGCAGTTCTTC,CASSPGQHNEQFF
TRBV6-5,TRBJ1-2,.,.,TGTGCCAAGGAATCGGTGGAGGAGTACTATGGCTACACCTTC,CAKESVEEYYGYTF
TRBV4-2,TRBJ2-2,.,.,TGTGCCAGCAGCCAAGAGGGGGTTACCGGGGAGCTGTTTTTT,CASSQEGVTGELFF
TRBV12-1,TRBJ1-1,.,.,TGTGCCAGCAGCTTTGTCCGAACGGACGGGAACACTGAAGCTTTCTTT,CASSFVRTDGNTEAFF
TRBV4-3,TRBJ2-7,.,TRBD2,TGCGCCAGCAGCCAAATTAGCGGGAGGGAATACGAGCAGTACTTC,CASSQISGREYEQYF
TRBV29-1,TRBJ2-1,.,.,TGCAGCGCCCTACTAGCAGATCACTACAATGAGCAGTTCTTC,CSALLADHYNEQFF
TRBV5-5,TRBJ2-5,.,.,TGTGCCAGCAGCCCCCTAGGGACTTTAAAGGAGACCCAGTACTTC,CASSPLGTLKETQYF
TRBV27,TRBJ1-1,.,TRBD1,TGTGCCAGCAGTTTATTCCCCGGGACAGGGGGAAGGACTGAAGCTTTCTTT,CASSLFPGTGGRTEAFF
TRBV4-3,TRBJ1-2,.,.,TGCGCCAGCAGCCAAGAGCGACGCGCCCACTATGGCTACACCTTC,CASSQERRAHYGYTF
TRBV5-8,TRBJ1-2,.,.,TGTGCCAGCAGCTTGGTAGGAGATTGGGACTATGGCTACACCTTC,CASSLVGDWDYGYTF